A single sample is the source of the 2 T cell receptor beta chains below, sequenced in a study of blood T cell repertoires in COVID-19. Produced via immunoSEQ multiplex PCR; TCRdb's table is partial and in-frame only. The top ten hold just over 20% of the sample, which has about 80,000 clones, almost 85% seen once. Source material: peripheral blood. All receptors come from a human donor in a cohort sampled during active COVID-19.

V and J are TRBV27 and TRBJ2-3; TRBD2 agrees at 14 bases. Germline V gene data show CDR1 as MNHEY and CDR2 as SMNVEV (reference sequence). This CDR3 spans 17 amino acids. V lost 5 bases, J lost 3 bases, and 7 bases stayed unmatched. CDR3 loop: CASSTRTSGGWTDTQYF. The DNA of the CDR3 is TGTGCCAGCAGTACCCGGACTAGCGGGGGGTGGACAGATACGCAGTATTTT.

This rearrangement joins TRBV14 to TRBJ2-7; D remains unclear. Germline V CDR1 and CDR2: SGHDN, FVKESK. This CDR3 is built from 12 residues. Trimming cost V 1 base and J 9 bases, with 10 bases left between them. In nucleotides, the CDR3 is TGTGCCAGCAGCCAAGTAAACCTAGTGCAGTACTTC. Protein: CASSQVNLVQYF.